Included here is one T cell receptor (beta chain) sequence, with context. The target antigen is unknown. Template switching supplied a universal primer site; unique molecular identifiers were carried on the cDNA. Using its own MiXCR run on the 5' RACE reads, TCRdb lists one record per CDR3 protein. In the table there are about 200,000 distinct CDR3 sequences, 9.4% of which are singletons. Only healthy Caucasians were included as donors. This record belongs to a study of identical twins. V was clipped by 0 bases and J by 7 bases, with 20 bases between them. Per the germline V gene, CDR1 is DFQATT and CDR2 is SNEGSKA (reference sequence). The CDR3 length is 16 residues. Whole-study findings and limits: There was an excess of low generation probability in the out-of-frame alpha sequences that twins shared. Findings depended on cross-sectional statistics rather than tracking the same donors.

Material: memory (CD45RO+) T cells sorted from blood. This clonotype was sampled from a woman aged 18-29 years in good health. The chain joins TRBV20-1 to TRBJ2-3; tentative D call: TRBD1 (6 bases). CDR3 DNA: TGCAGTGCTAGAGATGGAACGACAGGAGAATCAAATACGCAGTATTTT. This sequence encodes CSARDGTTGESNTQYF.